These 19 T cell receptor beta chains came from one sample sequenced in a study of shared clonotypes between healthy human individuals. Clones were read by immunoSEQ multiplex PCR, and TCRdb kept only the in-frame ones, dropping some. The table records over 850,000 clones, 70% to 80% of them present only once. Material: memory CD4+ T cells from PBMCs. Described subset: CD45RA-negative fraction. These receptors originate from a man between 18 and 35 years old in good health. Some clones in this sample may be carry-over from other donors' samples.

The chain combines TRBV28 with TRBJ2-1; no clear D gene. The V and J ends lost 2 bases and 5 bases respectively, with 22 bases between them. Germline values: CDR1 MDHEN, CDR2 SYDVKM. The CDR3 consists of 18 residues. In DNA form, the CDR3 reads TGTGCCAGCAGTTTAAGATCACGCACCCCTAAAAGCAACAATGAGCAGTTCTTC. Translating gives CASSLRSRTPKSNNEQFF.

This sequence joins TRBV15 and TRBJ2-3; D perhaps matches TRBD2 (6 bases). Germline assignment: CDR1 LNHNV and CDR2 YYDKDF (reference sequence). The CDR3 has 15 amino acids. V was pared by 6 bases and J by 0 bases, with 13 bases between. CDR3 region: CATSSSVFSTDTQYF. The CDR3 region has the DNA TGTGCCACCAGTTCTAGCGTCTTTAGCACAGATACGCAGTATTTT.

This rearrangement joins TRBV5-1 to TRBJ2-7; TRBD1 aligns across 7 bases. The germline V gene encodes CDR1 SGHRS and CDR2 YFSETQ. The junction had 10 bases not matched to a gene; V was cut back by 2 bases and J by 5 bases. The CDR3 covers 15 residues. CDR3 coding DNA: TGCGCCAGCAGCTTTGGCACAGGGGCGTCCCACGAGCAGTACTTC. Translating it yields CASSFGTGASHEQYF.

This chain uses TRBV2 with TRBJ1-4; D remains ambiguous. The germline gives CDR1 SNHLY, CDR2 FYNNEI. Trimming left V 4 bases short and J 3 bases short, with 9 bases between. The length of the CDR3 is 14 residues. Written as DNA, the CDR3 is TGTGCCAGCAGTGGGGTTACGCCTAATGAAAAACTGTTTTTT. Its translation: CASSGVTPNEKLFF.

In its sample, this clone was seen a few times. V gene TRBV10-3 combines with J gene TRBJ1-1, with D perhaps TRBD1 (6 bases). This CDR3 has 14 residues. Trimming left V 2 bases short and J 6 bases short, with 13 bases between. Germline values: CDR1 ENHRY, CDR2 SYGVKD. CDR3 DNA sequence: TGTGCCATCAGTGAGAGGACAGCTTATTCTGAAGCTTTCTTT. It is translated as CAISERTAYSEAFF.

The chain recombines TRBV2 with TRBJ2-2; D call uncertain. V dropped 8 bases and J dropped 7 bases, with 5 bases sitting between them. Germline V gene sequence: CDR1 SNHLY, CDR2 FYNNEI. There are 10 residues in the CDR3. CDR3 in DNA: TGTGCCAGCCAGAACGGGGAGCTGTTTTTT. Its translation: CASQNGELFF. The full variable domain, in which reference TRBV2 and TRBJ2-2 provide the parts outside the CDR3, is EPEVTQTPSHQVTQMGQEVILRCVPISNHLYFYWYRQILGQKVEFLVSFYNNEISEKSEIFDDQFSVERPDGSNFTLKIRSTKLEDSAMYFCASQNGELFFGEGSRLTVL.

V gene TRBV28 combines with J gene TRBJ1-5; TRBD1 agrees at 7 bases. From germline, CDR1 is MDHEN and CDR2 SYDVKM. The CDR3 contains 15 residues. The V gene end was trimmed by 6 bases and the J gene end by 5 bases; junction bases not matched to a gene: 10. The CDR3 loop is CASSHGQVGDQPQHF. DNA of the CDR3: TGTGCCAGCAGCCACGGACAGGTCGGCGATCAGCCCCAGCATTTT.

Remarks on this clone: Other DNA sequences from this sample encode an identical CDR3 as well. V is TRBV7-3 and J is TRBJ2-1; TRBD2 matches 13 bases. J lost 6 bases, V lost 5 bases, and 4 bases had no gene match. Per germline, CDR1 SGHTA and CDR2 FQGTGA. The CDR3 is 15 amino acids. The CDR3 region is CASSPGLAGANEQFF. The CDR3 DNA follows: TGTGCCAGCAGCCCCGGACTAGCGGGAGCCAATGAGCAGTTCTTC.

V is TRBV5-1 and J is TRBJ2-2, with D possibly being TRBD2 (5 bases). CDR3 size: 14 residues. The germline gives CDR1 SGHRS, CDR2 YFSETQ. V was clipped by 4 bases and J by 7 bases, with 14 bases between them. The CDR3 bases are TGCGCCAGCAGCGGACTCGGAGGCGGCGGGGAGCTGTTTTTT. It specifies CASSGLGGGGELFF.

J is TRBJ1-1 and V is TRBV4-2; D not certain. Germline V lookup: CDR1 LGHNA, CDR2 YNFKEQ. The CDR3 covers 13 residues. The V end lost 5 bases, the J end lost 4 bases, and 11 bases lay between the germline ends. The CDR3: CASSSSGFTEAFF. For the CDR3, the DNA is TGTGCCAGCAGCTCCAGCGGGTTCACTGAAGCTTTCTTT.

J is TRBJ1-1 and V is TRBV7-9, with 7 bases lining up with TRBD1. The V and J ends lost 5 bases and 3 bases, in that order; junction bases with no gene match: 6. Germline CDR1 SEHNR, CDR2 FQNEAQ (reference sequence). The CDR3 extends over 14 amino acids. CDR3 sequence: CASSLRGGYTEAFF. DNA of the CDR3: TGTGCCAGCAGCCTCAGGGGGGGATACACTGAAGCTTTCTTT.

The rearrangement uses TRBV30 and TRBJ2-1; no clear D. The germline V gene has CDR1 GTSNPN and CDR2 SVGIG (reference sequence). Trimming shortened V by 0 bases and J by 4 bases, and 7 bases separated the two germline ends. The CDR3 has 13 residues. CDR3 residues: CAWSVSYYNEQFF. The CDR3 nucleotides read TGTGCCTGGAGTGTCTCCTATTACAATGAGCAGTTCTTC.

The chain couples TRBV11-3 to TRBJ2-1; a possible D gene is TRBD2 (5 bases). The CDR3 has 16 residues. Germline CDR1 is SGHNT and CDR2 is YENEEA. V lost 3 bases and J lost 0, with 12 bases in between. The CDR3 loop reads CASSLGVGSSYNEQFF. The CDR3, as DNA: TGTGCCAGCAGCTTGGGCGTTGGGAGCTCCTACAATGAGCAGTTCTTC.

This clone turned up a few times. J is TRBJ1-5 and V is TRBV2; D gene uncertain. Trimming shortened V by 6 bases and J by 3 bases, and 18 bases separated the two germline ends. This CDR3 comprises 16 residues. CDR1 is SNHLY, CDR2 FYNNEI, per germline. The CDR3 loop is CASSHNNGRNNQPQHF. As DNA, the CDR3 is TGTGCCAGCAGCCACAATAATGGTCGAAACAATCAGCCCCAGCATTTT.

This clone was observed once. The chain combines TRBV27 with TRBJ1-1; no clear D gene. CDR3 length: 20 residues. CDR1 and CDR2 from the germline V gene are MNHEY and SMNVEV (reference sequence). V was cut by 6 bases and J by 2 bases, with 31 bases left in between. DNA of the CDR3: TGTGCCAGCAGAGACCCAGGTGATGGCGTCCAGATTGGGGTTAACACTGAAGCTTTCTTT. Its translation: CASRDPGDGVQIGVNTEAFF.

A few counts support this clone. This chain joins TRBV5-1 and TRBJ1-5; 7 bases are a match to TRBD1. Germline trimming cut 2 bases from V and 10 bases from J; bases unmatched to any gene: 9. The V gene's germline CDR1 is SGHRS and CDR2 YFSETQ. The CDR3 spans 14 residues. CDR3 loop: CASSLDRDIRPQHF. CDR3 nucleotide sequence: TGCGCCAGCAGCTTAGACAGGGACATCCGCCCCCAGCATTTT.

As for this clone: Additional DNA sequences in this sample encode the identical CDR3. The CDR3: CASSYPGGSYEQYF. In DNA, the CDR3 is TGTGCCAGCAGTTACCCCGGGGGTTCCTACGAGCAGTACTTC. The J gene is TRBJ2-7, the V gene TRBV6-6, with D perhaps matching TRBD2 (6 bases). V was trimmed by 2 bases and J by 1 base, leaving 9 bases between them. Germline values: CDR1 MNHNY, CDR2 SVGAGI (reference sequence). This CDR3 region has 14 residues.

In its sample, this clone was seen a few times. The rearrangement uses TRBV19 and TRBJ2-1; TRBD2 aligns across 12 bases. This CDR3 comprises 15 residues. V lost 4 bases to trimming and J lost 6 bases; unmatched junction nucleotides: 4. CDR1 LNHDA and CDR2 SQIVND come from the germline V gene (reference sequence). CDR3 sequence (DNA): TGTGCCAGTAGTACCCTAGCGGGAGGGTTCAATGAGCAGTTCTTC. Residues: CASSTLAGGFNEQFF.

The CDR3 DNA is TGTGCCAGCACGGGACAGGGTAATGAAAAACTGTTTTTT. Translated, it gives CASTGQGNEKLFF. The chain combines TRBV6-6 with TRBJ1-4, with 9 bases aligning to TRBD1. The V and J ends lost 7 bases and 4 bases, in that order; junction bases with no gene match: 1. This CDR3 has 13 amino acids. CDR1 is MNHNY, CDR2 SVGAGI, per germline (reference sequence).